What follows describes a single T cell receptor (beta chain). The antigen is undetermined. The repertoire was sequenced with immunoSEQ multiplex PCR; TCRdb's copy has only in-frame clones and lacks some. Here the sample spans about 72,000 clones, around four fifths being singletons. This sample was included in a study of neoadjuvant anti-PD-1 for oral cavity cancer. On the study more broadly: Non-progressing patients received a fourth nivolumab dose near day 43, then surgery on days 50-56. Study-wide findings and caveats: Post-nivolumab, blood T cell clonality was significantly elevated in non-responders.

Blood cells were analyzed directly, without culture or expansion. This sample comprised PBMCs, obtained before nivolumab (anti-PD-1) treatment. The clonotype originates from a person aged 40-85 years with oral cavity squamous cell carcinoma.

CDR3 region: CATSRGQGGSYNSPLHF. The CDR3 DNA follows: TGTGCCACCAGCAGAGGACAGGGGGGATCCTATAATTCACCCCTCCACTTT. The J gene is TRBJ1-6, the V gene TRBV15; 9 nucleotides line up with TRBD1. Unmatched junction bases numbered 2, after V lost 1 base and J lost 1 base. Germline CDR1 and CDR2: LNHNV and YYDKDF (reference sequence). The CDR3 is 17 residues long.